This record concerns one T cell receptor beta chain sequence. The antigen is undetermined. V gave up 5 bases and J gave up 4 bases, with 15 bases separating them. The germline gives CDR1 SGHAT, CDR2 FQNNGV. CDR3 size: 14 residues. RNA transcripts yielded amplified TCR beta CDR3 regions. The study used the HTBI primer set for a first-round RT-PCR of the TCR CDR3. TCRdb processed the multiplex PCR reads anew with MiXCR; each CDR3 protein has one entry. Of hundreds of thousands of distinct CDR3 sequences detected, just under 45% appear once; the ten largest clones hold roughly 6.5%. The source of the sample is a study of T cells in Graves' hyperthyroidism and ophthalmopathy. Findings of the study overall: A model built on 13 V-J features separated ophthalmopathy from stable hyperthyroidism. Within blood appeared most thyroid clonotypes that had expanded above 0.001.

This TCR came from an adult man with Graves' disease, either hyperthyroidism or ophthalmopathy (not recorded which). The rearrangement joins TRBV11-2 to TRBJ2-7; tentative D call: TRBD1 (5 bases). The sample was peripheral blood or thyroid tissue (not recorded which). The CDR3 DNA is TGTGCCAGCAGCCGAGAGATTGACAGTTACGAGCAGTACTTC. Its translation: CASSREIDSYEQYF.